The entry below describes one T cell receptor beta chain. This table comes from immunoSEQ multiplex PCR, and its TCRdb copy is limited to in-frame clones, with some not included. This sample has 150,000 to 200,000 clones, with around 80% found just once. The data were taken from a study of blood T cell repertoires in COVID-19. Across the whole study: Samples came from the United States, Italy and Spain, spanning acute and convalescent COVID-19.

Trimming cost V 3 bases and J 1 base, with 7 bases left between them. The CDR3 length is 14 residues. CDR1 is LGHDT, CDR2 YNNKEL, per germline (reference sequence). The chain links TRBV3-1 (or the pseudogene TRBV3-2) to TRBJ1-3; D ambiguous. Sequences were obtained from peripheral blood. This TCR derives from a woman of 80 years or more with active or convalescent COVID-19. The CDR3 protein is CASSQRRSGNTIYF. DNA of the CDR3: TGTGCCAGCAGCCAGAGGAGATCTGGAAACACCATATATTTT.